This T cell receptor beta chain was identified during a study of cytomegalovirus exposure and HLA in healthy donors. A multiplex PCR was run with 60 Vbeta primers and 13 Jbeta primers. Libraries were prepared by immunoSEQ multiplex PCR; TCRdb keeps only in-frame clonotypes and omits some of them. Of about 170,000 clones in the sample, roughly 84% were seen once. In its sample, this clone was seen once. Its target is unknown. Regarding the study as a whole: It is likely that the observed cluster of highly shared sequence variants was a sequencing artifact. For most TCR sequences rarity was the rule, although some public TCRs occurred in many donors. Immune exposure information available was restricted to CMV serostatus.

Germline loops: CDR1 ENHRY, CDR2 SYGVKD. This CDR3 comprises 12 residues. V gave up 4 bases and J gave up 3 bases, with 6 bases separating them. V gene TRBV10-3 combines with J gene TRBJ2-5; D call uncertain. The TCR sequence derives from a man between 18 and 35 years old in good health and CMV-seropositive. Sequenced: PBMCs. The CDR3 coding sequence is TGTGCCATCAGTGCCCAGGAAGAGACCCAGTACTTC. The encoded protein is CAISAQEETQYF.